Below are 9 T cell receptor beta chains sequenced from a single sample in a study of CD8 T cells in ankylosing spondylitis (TCRdb year 2017). The library was generated by 5' RACE. Sequencer: Illumina HiSeq 2500. The public reads were reprocessed in TCRdb via fastp at Q25 and MiXCR, keeping in-frame beta chains. Records with the same CDR3 protein are collapsed into one entry carrying the most frequent genes and DNA. The sample table contains 290,000 or so distinct CDR3 sequences; only one count was recorded for around 20% of them. The top ten clonotypes cover around 3.2% of the sample. Sequencing was performed on blood, either unsorted or a sorted T cell fraction (not recorded which). These TCRs come from a female donor with ankylosing spondylitis or in good health (not recorded which).

The chain couples TRBV20-1 to TRBJ2-1, with 7 nucleotides matching TRBD2. The CDR3 is made up of 14 amino acids. Trimming cost V 3 bases and J 2 bases; bases outside gene matches: 4. Germline CDR1 DFQATT, CDR2 SNEGSKA (reference sequence). DNA for the CDR3: TGCAGTGCTAGTAGGACTAGAACCTACAATGAGCAGTTCTTC. This gives the protein CSASRTRTYNEQFF.

The rearrangement uses TRBV7-8 and TRBJ2-7; D might be TRBD2 (5 bases). Trimming pared 7 bases from V and 4 bases from J, leaving 8 bases between. The length of the CDR3 is 11 residues. Germline-derived CDR1 and CDR2 are SGHVS and FQNEAQ. The CDR3 region has the DNA TGTGCCAGCAAGGGAGATTACGAGCAGTACTTC. Amino acids: CASKGDYEQYF.

This clonotype turned up a few times. The chain recombines TRBV20-1 with TRBJ2-7, with D possibly being TRBD2 (7 bases). V dropped 1 base and J dropped 7 bases, with 20 bases sitting between them. The germline V gene has CDR1 DFQATT and CDR2 SNEGSKA (reference sequence). The CDR3 sequence is 15 residues long. The DNA of the CDR3 is TGCAGTGCTAGAGCCCCCGGGGGGCGGGAGAGAGAGCAGTACTTC. This sequence encodes CSARAPGGREREQYF.

This clonotype has just a few counts. The chain combines TRBV7-9 with TRBJ2-7, with D tentatively TRBD1 (6 bases). From germline, CDR1 is SEHNR and CDR2 FQNEAQ (reference sequence). Trimming took 1 base from V and 3 from J, leaving 13 bases between them. The CDR3 totals 15 residues. CDR3 bases: TGTGCCAGCAGCTTAGGGGTGGGGGCCGACTACGAGCAGTACTTC. It specifies CASSLGVGADYEQYF.

This clonotype occurred many times. This chain links TRBV12-3 or TRBV12-4 with TRBJ2-2; TRBD1 matches at 9 bases. The V gene end was trimmed by 6 bases and the J gene end by 3 bases; junction bases not matched to a gene: 2. The CDR3 covers 14 residues. CDR3 region: CASRRQGDTGELFF. For the CDR3, the DNA is TGTGCCAGCAGGCGACAGGGGGACACCGGGGAGCTGTTTTTT.

This clonotype was recorded many times. The V call is TRBV28, the J call TRBJ1-2; D is uncertain. Germline CDR1 reads MDHEN; CDR2 reads SYDVKM. V was shortened by 8 bases and J by 5 bases, with 12 bases between the two germline ends. CDR3 length equals 12 residues. The CDR3 region has the DNA TGTGCCAGCCATCGAGACCTATATGGCTACACCTTC. It codes for CASHRDLYGYTF.

V gene TRBV20-1 combines with J gene TRBJ2-7; D might be TRBD2 (6 bases). Germline V gene sequence: CDR1 DFQATT, CDR2 SNEGSKA (reference sequence). The V end lost 7 bases, the J end lost 4 bases, and 17 bases lay between the germline ends. The CDR3 totals 13 residues. The CDR3 sequence: CSGLLGSRYEQYF. The DNA of the CDR3 is TGCAGTGGTTTACTCGGGAGTCGTTACGAGCAGTACTTC.

The table lists this clonotype with a few counts. This chain joins TRBV5-1 and TRBJ2-7; D possibly corresponds to TRBD2 (6 bases). The CDR3 spans 14 residues. Germline CDR1 SGHRS, CDR2 YFSETQ. The V and J ends lost 3 bases and 2 bases respectively, with 12 bases between them. This chain's CDR3 is CASSSLADTYEQYF. CDR3 coding DNA: TGCGCCAGCAGCTCGTTAGCGGATACCTACGAGCAGTACTTC.

This clonotype was counted between two and nine times. In DNA, the CDR3 is TGTGCCACCAGTGCTCCAGGGGGGGAGCAGTACTTC. Amino acids: CATSAPGGEQYF. The chain carries TRBV24-1 and TRBJ2-7; possibly TRBD1 for D (7 bases). Trimming took 5 bases from V and 7 from J, leaving 11 bases between them. The CDR3 contains 12 residues. CDR1 and CDR2 from the germline V gene are KGHDR and SFDVKD.